This T cell receptor (beta chain) was captured by sequencing in a study of T-cell memory formation after mild COVID-19. Study results and limitations: From day 15 to 85, contracting clones were balanced between CD4 and CD8, whereas later expanders leaned toward CD4+. For contracting clones, CD4+ ones sat mainly in CM and EM, CD8+ in EMRA.

TCRdb re-derived calls from the 5' RACE reads in MiXCR, one entry per CDR3 protein. Here the sample spans some 64,000 distinct CDR3 sequences, roughly 9.9% being singletons. Trimming shortened V by 3 bases and J by 5 bases, and 12 bases separated the two germline ends. This CDR3 has 14 residues. This clonotype has more than one count but fewer than ten. Its cognate antigen is unknown. The receptor was isolated from a man younger than 35 who had mild COVID-19 (a few samples of this study predate the infection). Cell type and time point are not known. The sample consisted of PBMCs or a T cell subset sorted from them (not recorded which). The chain is built from TRBV12-3 or TRBV12-4 and TRBJ2-3; D might be TRBD1 or TRBD2, each matching 5 bases. This CDR3 reads CASSFWGMEDTQYF. The CDR3 nucleotides are TGTGCCAGCAGTTTCTGGGGGATGGAAGATACGCAGTATTTT.